This record looks at one TCR beta chain sequence and its context. PCR involved 60 Vbeta and 13 Jbeta primers. Produced via immunoSEQ multiplex PCR; TCRdb's table is partial and in-frame only. The data show some 220,000 clones, 80% to 90% seen once. The data belong to a study of cytomegalovirus exposure and HLA in healthy donors. The ends lost 0 bases at V and 1 base at J; junction bases unmatched: 11. CDR1 is MGHRA and CDR2 is YSYEKL in the germline V gene. The CDR3 has 19 residues. J is TRBJ2-7 and V is TRBV4-1; 11 nucleotides agree with TRBD2. The clonotype originates from a girl aged 2 to 10 in good health and CMV-seronegative. The sample consisted of PBMCs. The CDR3 coding sequence is TGCGCCAGCAGCCAAGATTGGTCTAGCGGGAGGTATGCTTCCTACGAGCAGTACTTC. Encoded protein: CASSQDWSSGRYASYEQYF.